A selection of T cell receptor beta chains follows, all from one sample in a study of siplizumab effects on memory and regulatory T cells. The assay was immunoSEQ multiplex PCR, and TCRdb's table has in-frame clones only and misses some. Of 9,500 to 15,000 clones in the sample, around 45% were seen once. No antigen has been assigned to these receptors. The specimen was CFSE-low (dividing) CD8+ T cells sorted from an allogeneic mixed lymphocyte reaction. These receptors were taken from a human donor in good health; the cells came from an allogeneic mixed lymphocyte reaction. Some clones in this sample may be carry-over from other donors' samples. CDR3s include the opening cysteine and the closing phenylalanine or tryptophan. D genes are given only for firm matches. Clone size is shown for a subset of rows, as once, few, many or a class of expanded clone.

CASRDISDTQYF | TRBV10-2 | - | -
CASRRTDRSAGGILNEQFF | TRBV5-1 | TRBD2 | few
CASSPTGEGNEQFF | TRBV7-6 | - | few
CASSLGETGYTF | TRBV7-3 | - | few
CASSSGVGLYEQYF | TRBV5-4 | - | medium-sized
CASSQDHVAGPYEQYF | TRBV4-1 | - | few
CASSLEGFQETQYF | TRBV7-9 | - | -
CSLGPYSHNEQFF | TRBV29-1 | - | many
CASTETLNTEAFF | TRBV6-5 | - | -
CASSYGPNLNTEAFF | TRBV6-5 | - | -
CAWSPGTYTYEQYF | TRBV30 | - | once
CASSPGNLGVRRGGMNTEAFF | TRBV18 | - | -
CASSLTSGMGDTQYF | TRBV5-4 | TRBD2 | few
CASSLGGFQPQHF | TRBV27 | - | -
CSVVSSGYEQYF | TRBV29-1 | - | -
CASSIGGSTEAFF | TRBV19 | - | -
CSALLENYNEQFF | TRBV29-1 | - | few
CASSSTGTMAGELFF | TRBV6-5 | TRBD2 | -
CASSQSYSNQPQHF | TRBV4-3 | - | -